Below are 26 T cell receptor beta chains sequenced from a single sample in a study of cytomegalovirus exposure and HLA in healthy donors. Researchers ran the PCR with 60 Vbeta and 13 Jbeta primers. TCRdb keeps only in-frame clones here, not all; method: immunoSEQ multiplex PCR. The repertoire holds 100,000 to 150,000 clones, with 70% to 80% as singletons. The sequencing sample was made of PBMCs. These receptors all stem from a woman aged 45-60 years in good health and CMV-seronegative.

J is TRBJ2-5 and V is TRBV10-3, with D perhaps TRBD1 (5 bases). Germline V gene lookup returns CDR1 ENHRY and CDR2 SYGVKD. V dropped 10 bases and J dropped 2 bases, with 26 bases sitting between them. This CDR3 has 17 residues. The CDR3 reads CATNSGQGHSPQETQYF. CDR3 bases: TGTGCCACCAACTCAGGTCAGGGTCATTCCCCACAAGAGACCCAGTACTTC.

The chain's CDR3 is CASSLTLAGGFREQFF. Here the CDR3 DNA reads TGTGCCAGCAGCTTAACGCTAGCGGGAGGTTTTAGGGAGCAGTTCTTC. The chain recombines TRBV7-3 with TRBJ2-1; TRBD2 matches at 11 bases. Germline V gene sequence: CDR1 SGHTA, CDR2 FQGTGA. The CDR3 totals 16 residues. V lost 0 bases and J lost 10; bases outside the gene matches: 8.

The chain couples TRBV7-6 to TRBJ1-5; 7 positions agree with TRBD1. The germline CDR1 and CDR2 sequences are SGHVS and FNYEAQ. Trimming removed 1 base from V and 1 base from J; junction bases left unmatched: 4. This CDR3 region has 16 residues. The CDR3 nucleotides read TGTGCCAGCAGCTTAGGCGGACAGGAGAGCAATCAGCCCCAGCATTTT. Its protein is CASSLGGQESNQPQHF.

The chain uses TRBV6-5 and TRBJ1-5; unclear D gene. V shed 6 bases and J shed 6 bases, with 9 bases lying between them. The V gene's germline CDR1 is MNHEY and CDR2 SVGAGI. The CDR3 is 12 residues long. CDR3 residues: CASSHRGQPQHF. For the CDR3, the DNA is TGTGCCAGCAGCCACCGGGGTCAGCCCCAGCATTTT.

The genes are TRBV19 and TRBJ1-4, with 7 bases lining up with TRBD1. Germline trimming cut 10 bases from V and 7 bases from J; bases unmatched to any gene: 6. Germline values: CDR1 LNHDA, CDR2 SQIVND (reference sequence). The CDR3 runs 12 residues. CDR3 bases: TGTGCCACTCGACAGGGAGGTGAAAAACTGTTTTTT. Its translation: CATRQGGEKLFF.

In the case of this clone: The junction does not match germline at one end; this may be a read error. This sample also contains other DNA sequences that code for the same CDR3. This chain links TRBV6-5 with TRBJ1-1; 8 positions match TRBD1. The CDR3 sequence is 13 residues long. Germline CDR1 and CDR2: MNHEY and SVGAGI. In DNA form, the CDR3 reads TGTGCCAGCAGTGCCAGGGGGCGAACTGAGGCTTTCTTT. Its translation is CASSARGRTEAFF.

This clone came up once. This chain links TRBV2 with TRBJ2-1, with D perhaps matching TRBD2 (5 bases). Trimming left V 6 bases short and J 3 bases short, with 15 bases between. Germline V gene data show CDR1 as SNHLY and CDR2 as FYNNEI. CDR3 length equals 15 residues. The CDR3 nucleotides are TGTGCCAGCAGCTATACCGGGAAAAACTACAATGAGCAGTTCTTC. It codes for CASSYTGKNYNEQFF.

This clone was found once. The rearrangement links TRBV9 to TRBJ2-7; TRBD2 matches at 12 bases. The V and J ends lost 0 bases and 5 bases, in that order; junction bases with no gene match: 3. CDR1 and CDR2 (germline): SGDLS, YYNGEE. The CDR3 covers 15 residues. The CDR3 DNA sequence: TGTGCCAGCAGCGTAGGACTAGCGGGAGTGGACGAGCAGTACTTC. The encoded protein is CASSVGLAGVDEQYF.

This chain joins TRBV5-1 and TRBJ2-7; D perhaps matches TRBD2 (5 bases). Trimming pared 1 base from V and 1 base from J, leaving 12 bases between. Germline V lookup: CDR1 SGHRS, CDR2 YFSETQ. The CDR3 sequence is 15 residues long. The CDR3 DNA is TGCGCCAGCAGCTTGTTGGCAGGAGGTTCCTACGAGCAGTACTTC. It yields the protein CASSLLAGGSYEQYF.

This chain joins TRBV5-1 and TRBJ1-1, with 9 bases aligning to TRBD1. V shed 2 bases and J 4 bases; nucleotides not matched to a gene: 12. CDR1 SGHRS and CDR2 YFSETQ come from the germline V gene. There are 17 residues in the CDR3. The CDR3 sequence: CASSLGGTGRYGTEAFF. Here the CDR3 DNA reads TGCGCCAGCAGCTTAGGAGGGACAGGGAGGTATGGCACTGAAGCTTTCTTT. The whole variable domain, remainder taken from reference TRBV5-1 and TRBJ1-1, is KAGVTQTPRYLIKTRGQQVTLSCSPISGHRSVSWYQQTPGQGLQFLFEYFSETQRNKGNFPGRFSGRQFSNSRSEMNVSTLELGDSALYLCASSLGGTGRYGTEAFFGQGTRLTVV.

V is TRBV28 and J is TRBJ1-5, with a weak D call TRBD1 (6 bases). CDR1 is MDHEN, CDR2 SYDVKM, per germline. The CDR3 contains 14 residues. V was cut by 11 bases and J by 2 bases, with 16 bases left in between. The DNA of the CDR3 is TGTGCCCTTCTGGCGGGGGGCGGCAATCAGCCCCAGCATTTT. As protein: CALLAGGGNQPQHF.

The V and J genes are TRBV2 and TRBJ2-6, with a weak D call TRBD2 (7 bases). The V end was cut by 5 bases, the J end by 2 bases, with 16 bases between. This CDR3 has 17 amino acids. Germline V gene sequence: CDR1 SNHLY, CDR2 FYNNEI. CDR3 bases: TGTGCCAGCAGTCGGAAGAGGGGGGGCCCTGGGGCCAACGTCCTGACTTTC. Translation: CASSRKRGGPGANVLTF.

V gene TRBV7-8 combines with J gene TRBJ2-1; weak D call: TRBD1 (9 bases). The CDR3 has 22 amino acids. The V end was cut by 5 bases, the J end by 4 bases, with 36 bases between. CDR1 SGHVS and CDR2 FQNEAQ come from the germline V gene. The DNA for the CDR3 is TGTGCCAGCAGCCTCAGAGGGGGGGACAGGGACACACTAGCGGATAAGTACAATGAGCAGTTCTTC. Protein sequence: CASSLRGGDRDTLADKYNEQFF.

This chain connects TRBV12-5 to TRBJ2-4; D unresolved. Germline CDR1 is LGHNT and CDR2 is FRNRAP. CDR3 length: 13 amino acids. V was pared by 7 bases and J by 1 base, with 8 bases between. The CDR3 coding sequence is TGTGCTAGTGTTGGCCTGGCCAAAAACATTCAGTACTTC. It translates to CASVGLAKNIQYF.

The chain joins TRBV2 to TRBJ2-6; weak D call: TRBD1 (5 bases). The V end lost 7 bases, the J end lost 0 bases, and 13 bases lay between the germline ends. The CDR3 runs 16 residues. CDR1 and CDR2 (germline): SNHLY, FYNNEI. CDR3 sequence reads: CASKQDRISGANVLTF. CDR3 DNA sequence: TGTGCCAGCAAACAGGATAGAATCTCTGGGGCCAACGTCCTGACTTTC.

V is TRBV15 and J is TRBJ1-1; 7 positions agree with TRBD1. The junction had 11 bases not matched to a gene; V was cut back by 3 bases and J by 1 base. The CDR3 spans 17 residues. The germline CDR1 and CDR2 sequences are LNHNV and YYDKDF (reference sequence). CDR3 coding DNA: TGTGCCACCAGCAGGGGGTTCGACAGGGCAGGGAACACTGAAGCTTTCTTT. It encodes CATSRGFDRAGNTEAFF.

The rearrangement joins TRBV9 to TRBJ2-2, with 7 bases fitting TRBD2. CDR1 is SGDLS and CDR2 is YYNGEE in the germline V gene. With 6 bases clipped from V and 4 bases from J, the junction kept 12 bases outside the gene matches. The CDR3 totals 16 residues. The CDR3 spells CASTESVLAVTGELFF. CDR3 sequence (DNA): TGTGCCAGCACCGAAAGTGTCCTAGCGGTCACCGGGGAGCTGTTTTTT.

CDR3 in DNA: TGCGCCAGCAGCCAAAACGGGAGGTCTTACAATGAGCAGTTCTTC. Amino acids: CASSQNGRSYNEQFF. J is TRBJ2-1 and V is TRBV4-3; 7 nucleotides line up with TRBD2. The CDR3 sequence is 15 residues long. Trimming at V came to 2 bases and at J to 4 bases, leaving 5 bases not matched to a gene. Germline CDR1 reads LGHNA; CDR2 reads YSLEER.

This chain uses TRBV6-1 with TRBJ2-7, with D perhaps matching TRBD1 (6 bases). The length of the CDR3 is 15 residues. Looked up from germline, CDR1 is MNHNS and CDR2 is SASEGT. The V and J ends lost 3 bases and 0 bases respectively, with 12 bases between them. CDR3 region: CASSDWTDSSYEQYF. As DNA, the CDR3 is TGTGCCAGCAGTGATTGGACAGACAGCTCCTACGAGCAGTACTTC.

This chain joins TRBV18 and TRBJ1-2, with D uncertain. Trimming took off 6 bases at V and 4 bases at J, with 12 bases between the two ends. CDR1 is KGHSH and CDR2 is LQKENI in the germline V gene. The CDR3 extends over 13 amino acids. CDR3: CASSPLSIYGYTF. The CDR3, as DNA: TGTGCCAGCTCCCCCCTTAGTATCTATGGCTACACCTTC.

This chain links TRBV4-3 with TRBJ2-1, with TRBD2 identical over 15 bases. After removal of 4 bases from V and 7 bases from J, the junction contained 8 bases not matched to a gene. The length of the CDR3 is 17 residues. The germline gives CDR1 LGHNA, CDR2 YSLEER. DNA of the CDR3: TGCGCCAGCAGCCGGACTAGCGGGAGGGCCCGCGGAAATGAGCAGTTCTTC. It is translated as CASSRTSGRARGNEQFF.

The DNA for the CDR3 is TGTGCCAGCAGCTTAGCGGGAGTCGGCACAGATACGCAGTATTTT. It encodes CASSLAGVGTDTQYF. This chain links TRBV11-2 with TRBJ2-3; D may be TRBD2 (6 bases). V shed 1 base and J shed 1 base, with 9 bases lying between them. This CDR3 spans 15 amino acids. From germline, CDR1 is SGHAT and CDR2 FQNNGV.

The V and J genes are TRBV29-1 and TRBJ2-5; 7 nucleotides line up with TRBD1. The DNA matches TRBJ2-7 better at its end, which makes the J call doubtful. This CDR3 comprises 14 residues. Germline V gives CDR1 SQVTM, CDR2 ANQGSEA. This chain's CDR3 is CSVEVPGGSYEQYF. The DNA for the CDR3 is TGCAGCGTTGAAGTTCCAGGGGGATCCTACGAGCAGTACTTC.

The CDR3 sequence is CASSFGQGWPDTQYF. In DNA, the CDR3 is TGTGCCAGCAGTTTTGGACAGGGGTGGCCAGATACGCAGTATTTT. The genes are TRBV27 and TRBJ2-3; 9 positions match TRBD1. Germline lookup yields CDR1 MNHEY and CDR2 SMNVEV (reference sequence). The V and J ends lost 3 bases and 4 bases, in that order; junction bases with no gene match: 5. This CDR3 spans 15 amino acids.

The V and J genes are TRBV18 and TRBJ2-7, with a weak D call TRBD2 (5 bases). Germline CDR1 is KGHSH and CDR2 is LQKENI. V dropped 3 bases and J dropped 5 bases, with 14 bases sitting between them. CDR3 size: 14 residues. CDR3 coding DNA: TGTGCCAGCTCACCCCTCCCCCTCGGGGACGAGCAGTACTTC. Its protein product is CASSPLPLGDEQYF.

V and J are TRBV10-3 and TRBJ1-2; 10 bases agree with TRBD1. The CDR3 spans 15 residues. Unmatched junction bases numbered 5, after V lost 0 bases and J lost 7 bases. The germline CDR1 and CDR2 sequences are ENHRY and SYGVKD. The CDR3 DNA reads TGTGCCATCAGTGAGTCTAGGACAGGGGGAAGTGGCTACACCTTC. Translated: CAISESRTGGSGYTF.